The clone carrying this T cell receptor beta chain was seen once. Data came from immunoSEQ multiplex PCR; TCRdb stores just in-frame clones and leaves some out. The table has some 80,000 clones, approximately 90% seen once. This specimen belongs to a study of blood T cell repertoires in COVID-19. This clonotype originated in a man aged 50 to 59 with COVID-19, enrolled during active disease. The sequencing input was peripheral blood.

The CDR3 protein is CASSYQGRGETQYF. CDR3 nucleotides: TGTGCCAGCAGCTACCAAGGCAGGGGGGAGACCCAGTACTTC. The genes are TRBV7-9 and TRBJ2-5; 7 bases map to TRBD1. Germline trimming cut 4 bases from V and 5 bases from J; bases unmatched to any gene: 7. This CDR3 is built from 14 residues. CDR1 and CDR2 (germline): SEHNR, FQNEAQ (reference sequence).